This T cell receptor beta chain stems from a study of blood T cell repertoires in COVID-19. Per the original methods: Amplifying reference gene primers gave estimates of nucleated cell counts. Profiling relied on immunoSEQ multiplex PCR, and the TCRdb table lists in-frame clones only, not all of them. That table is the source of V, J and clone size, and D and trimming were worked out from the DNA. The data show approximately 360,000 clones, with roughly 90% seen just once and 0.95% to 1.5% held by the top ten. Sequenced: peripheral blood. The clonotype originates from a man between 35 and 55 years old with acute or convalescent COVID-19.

CDR3 in DNA: TGTGCCAGCAGCCCGGACACCGGATATAATTCACCCCTCCACTTT. Translated, it gives CASSPDTGYNSPLHF. The V and J genes are TRBV5-4 and TRBJ1-6; the D gene is possibly TRBD1 (5 bases). The V and J ends lost 4 bases and 4 bases respectively, with 12 bases between them. Germline V CDR1 and CDR2: SGHNT, YYREEE (reference sequence). This CDR3 spans 15 amino acids.